The 20 T cell receptor beta chains presented below share a single source sample, sequenced in a study of control samples from healthy donors and cancer patients. The repertoire was sequenced with immunoSEQ multiplex PCR; TCRdb's copy has only in-frame clones and lacks some. Among 15,000 to 18,000 clones listed, approximately 87% were seen once. The sample comprised PBMCs. Source of these receptors: a woman in her sixties or seventies with colorectal cancer.

The chain combines TRBV4-3 with TRBJ2-7, with a possible D match to TRBD1 (6 bases). From germline, CDR1 is LGHNA and CDR2 YSLEER. The CDR3 runs to 17 residues. Trimming cost V 0 bases and J 1 base, with 16 bases left between them. The CDR3 nucleotides are TGCGCCAGCAGCCAAGATCGGGCAGGGGTTTTTTCCTACGAGCAGTACTTC. Amino acid sequence: CASSQDRAGVFSYEQYF.

The V and J genes are TRBV6-5 and TRBJ2-4; possibly TRBD2 for D (5 bases). Trimming shortened V by 7 bases and J by 5 bases, and 9 bases separated the two germline ends. CDR1 is MNHEY, CDR2 SVGAGI, per germline. This CDR3 region has 12 residues. CDR3 protein: CASKDSQNIQYF. The DNA for the CDR3 is TGTGCCAGCAAGGACTCCCAAAACATTCAGTACTTC.

Note on this clone: Mismatch with germline at one junction end may stem from a read error. This sequence joins TRBV11-3 and TRBJ2-5; TRBD2 might be the D (5 bases). Germline assignment: CDR1 SGHNT and CDR2 YENEEA. This CDR3 region has 17 residues. The CDR3, as DNA: TGTGCCAGCAGCTTAGGACCCCGCAGTTCACGGGAAGAGGCCCAGTACTTC. It translates to CASSLGPRSSREEAQYF.

In its sample, this clone was seen once. This chain links TRBV11-2 with TRBJ1-1; a weak D match, TRBD1 (5 bases). From germline, CDR1 is SGHAT and CDR2 FQNNGV. The CDR3 spans 15 residues. Trimming took 5 bases from V and 0 from J, leaving 13 bases between them. The CDR3 coding sequence is TGTGCCAGCAGCCGGAGGAGGGGAATGAACACTGAAGCTTTCTTT. Residues: CASSRRRGMNTEAFF.

J is TRBJ2-5 and V is TRBV9; TRBD1 is a possible D gene (7 bases). Germline V gene sequence: CDR1 SGDLS, CDR2 YYNGEE. This CDR3 is 16 amino acids long. V was cut by 0 bases and J by 2 bases, with 14 bases left in between. The DNA of the CDR3 is TGTGCCAGCAGCGTAGGTCGGGGGACAGTTCAAGAGACCCAGTACTTC. Its protein is CASSVGRGTVQETQYF.

The CDR3 DNA follows: TGTGCCAGCAGCCTGGGGACAGGTGGGGACTATGGCTACACCTTC. Its protein is CASSLGTGGDYGYTF. V gene TRBV3-1 (or the pseudogene TRBV3-2) combines with J gene TRBJ1-2; 8 bases are shared with TRBD1. The CDR3 runs to 15 residues. Unmatched junction bases numbered 7, after V lost 4 bases and J lost 3 bases. Germline V gene sequence: CDR1 LGHDT, CDR2 YNNKEL (reference sequence).

The V call is TRBV14, the J call TRBJ2-2, with no clear D. Trimming removed 1 base from V and 4 bases from J, with 1 base in between. The CDR3 loop spans 12 amino acids. Germline CDR1 and CDR2: SGHDN and FVKESK. CDR3 in DNA: TGTGCCAGCAGCCAAGTCACCGGGGAGCTGTTTTTT. Protein sequence: CASSQVTGELFF.

The rearrangement uses TRBV27 and TRBJ2-3, with D perhaps TRBD1 (5 bases). V lost 7 bases to trimming and J lost 0 bases, with 17 bases between them. The CDR3 has 16 residues. Germline V lookup: CDR1 MNHEY, CDR2 SMNVEV (reference sequence). CDR3 DNA: TGTGCCAGCATTGTAAGGTGGGCAGGGAGCACAGATACGCAGTATTTT. Encoded protein: CASIVRWAGSTDTQYF.

The V gene is TRBV27, the J gene TRBJ2-4; D is undetermined. Germline V gives CDR1 MNHEY, CDR2 SMNVEV (reference sequence). V shed 3 bases and J shed 3 bases, with 9 bases lying between them. The CDR3 spans 14 residues. The CDR3 DNA sequence: TGTGCCAGCAGTTTGGCGTTCGGCAAAAACATTCAGTACTTC. Translating it yields CASSLAFGKNIQYF.

The rearrangement uses TRBV30 and TRBJ2-7; D perhaps matches TRBD1 (6 bases). CDR3 length equals 12 residues. Germline-derived CDR1 and CDR2 are GTSNPN and SVGIG (reference sequence). V dropped 5 bases and J dropped 3 bases, with 11 bases sitting between them. The CDR3 spells CAWERGIYEQYF. In DNA, the CDR3 is TGTGCCTGGGAGAGGGGGATCTACGAGCAGTACTTC.

J is TRBJ1-1 and V is TRBV6-5, with 7 nucleotides matching TRBD1. The junction had 11 bases not matched to a gene; V was cut back by 6 bases and J by 7 bases. CDR3 size: 14 residues. CDR1 and CDR2 from the germline V gene are MNHEY and SVGAGI. As DNA, the CDR3 is TGTGCCAGCAGGGACCTCAGGGGGTGGGTTGAAGCTTTCTTT. Translated, it gives CASRDLRGWVEAFF.

The chain links TRBV12-3 or TRBV12-4 to TRBJ1-5; perhaps TRBD1 as D (6 bases). This CDR3 is 13 amino acids long. Trimming pared 5 bases from V and 3 bases from J, leaving 8 bases between. The CDR3 DNA reads as TGTGCCAGCAGTGGACAGCTCAATCAGCCCCAGCATTTT. The encoded protein is CASSGQLNQPQHF.

There are a few counts of this clone. The CDR3 DNA follows: TGTGCCAGCAGCCCGGACGGGGGCGACAATGAGCAGTTCTTC. Its translation: CASSPDGGDNEQFF. The genes are TRBV11-3 and TRBJ2-1, with D perhaps being TRBD1 or TRBD2 (6 bases each). The V and J ends lost 5 bases and 5 bases respectively, with 13 bases between them. The CDR3 totals 14 residues. Germline V gives CDR1 SGHNT, CDR2 YENEEA. Together with reference TRBV11-3 and TRBJ2-1, the CDR3 gives the full variable domain: EAGVVQSPRYKIIEKKQPVAFWCNPISGHNTLYWYLQNLGQGPELLIRYENEEAVDDSQLPKDRFSAERLKGVDSTLKIQPAELGDSAVYLCASSPDGGDNEQFFGPGTRLTVL.

The chain combines TRBV29-1 with TRBJ2-7, with TRBD2 as a possible D gene (6 bases). Trimming shortened V by 5 bases and J by 2 bases, and 7 bases separated the two germline ends. The germline gives CDR1 SQVTM, CDR2 ANQGSEA. This CDR3 is built from 11 residues. CDR3 nucleotides: TGCAGCGTTCGGGGGACCTACGAGCAGTACTTC. Translated: CSVRGTYEQYF.

The chain uses TRBV29-1 and TRBJ1-4; TRBD1 aligns across 7 bases. The CDR3 covers 13 residues. With V trimmed by 7 bases and J by 7 bases, 9 bases remained unmatched. CDR1 and CDR2 from the germline V gene are SQVTM and ANQGSEA. The CDR3 region is CSGSQGKLEKLFF. In DNA, the CDR3 is TGCAGCGGATCACAGGGGAAACTTGAAAAACTGTTTTTT. The full variable domain, its missing parts supplied by reference TRBV29-1 and TRBJ1-4, is SAVISQKPSRDICQRGTSLTIQCQVDSQVTMMFWYRQQPGQSLTLIATANQGSEATYESGFVIDKFPISRPNLTFSTLTVSNMSPEDSSIYLCSGSQGKLEKLFFGSGTQLSVL.

There are a few counts of this clone. V is TRBV7-9 and J is TRBJ2-7; D ambiguous. Trimming removed 5 bases at V and 3 bases at J, with 17 bases between. The V gene's germline CDR1 is SEHNR and CDR2 FQNEAQ (reference sequence). The CDR3 sequence is 15 residues long. The DNA for the CDR3 is TGTGCCAGCAGCCGTAGAGGTGTAAGTAACTACGAGCAGTACTTC. It specifies CASSRRGVSNYEQYF. Full variable domain (outside the CDR3, taken from reference TRBV7-9 and TRBJ2-7): DTGVSQNPRHKITKRGQNVTFRCDPISEHNRLYWYRQTLGQGPEFLTYFQNEAQLEKSRLLSDRFSAERPKGSFSTLEIQRTEQGDSAMYLCASSRRGVSNYEQYFGPGTRLTVT.

The V gene is TRBV7-2, the J gene TRBJ1-1; D unclear. Germline CDR1 and CDR2: SGHTA and FQGNSA. Trimming left V 2 bases short and J 1 base short, with 5 bases between. The CDR3 covers 13 residues. CDR3 in amino acids: CASSLSGNTEAFF. The DNA for the CDR3 is TGTGCCAGCAGCTTATCGGGGAACACTGAAGCTTTCTTT.

The rearrangement links TRBV7-2 to TRBJ2-1; D is perhaps TRBD1 (5 bases). The germline V and J ends were trimmed by 4 bases and 6 bases, with 16 bases remaining between them. The CDR3 consists of 15 residues. Germline assignment: CDR1 SGHTA and CDR2 FQGNSA. The CDR3: CASSSGWQGFNEQFF. The CDR3 region has the DNA TGTGCCAGCAGCTCTGGGTGGCAGGGATTCAATGAGCAGTTCTTC. Together with reference TRBV7-2 and TRBJ2-1, the CDR3 gives the full variable domain: GAGVSQSPSNKVTEKGKDVELRCDPISGHTALYWYRQSLGQGLEFLIYFQGNSAPDKSGLPSDRFSAERTGGSVSTLTIQRTQQEDSAVYLCASSSGWQGFNEQFFGPGTRLTVL.

This sequence joins TRBV27 and TRBJ2-3; 9 nucleotides match TRBD2. Germline values: CDR1 MNHEY, CDR2 SMNVEV (reference sequence). V lost 5 bases to trimming and J lost 1 base; unmatched junction nucleotides: 7. The CDR3 totals 16 residues. The CDR3 coding sequence is TGTGCCAGCAGTCTCCTGGGCGGGGGGGGCACAGATACGCAGTATTTT. This gives the protein CASSLLGGGGTDTQYF.

The genes are TRBV7-3 and TRBJ1-1, with D possibly matching TRBD1 (5 bases). Germline CDR1 SGHTA, CDR2 FQGTGA. The CDR3 runs to 15 residues. Trimming took 1 base from V and 2 from J, leaving 11 bases between them. In nucleotides, the CDR3 is TGTGCCAGCAGCTTAAAGGGGCCAGATAACACTGAAGCTTTCTTT. It specifies CASSLKGPDNTEAFF.